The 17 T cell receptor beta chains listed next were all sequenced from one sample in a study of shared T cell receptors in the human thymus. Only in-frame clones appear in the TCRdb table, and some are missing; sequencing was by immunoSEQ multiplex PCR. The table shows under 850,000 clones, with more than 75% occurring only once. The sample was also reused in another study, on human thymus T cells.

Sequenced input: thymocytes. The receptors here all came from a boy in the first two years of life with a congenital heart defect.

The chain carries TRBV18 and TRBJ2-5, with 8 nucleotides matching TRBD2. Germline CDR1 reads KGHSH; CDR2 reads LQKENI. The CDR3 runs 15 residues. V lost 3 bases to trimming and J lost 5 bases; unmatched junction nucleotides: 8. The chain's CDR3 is CASSPLPGGRETQYF. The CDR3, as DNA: TGTGCCAGCTCACCCCTGCCGGGAGGGCGGGAGACCCAGTACTTC.

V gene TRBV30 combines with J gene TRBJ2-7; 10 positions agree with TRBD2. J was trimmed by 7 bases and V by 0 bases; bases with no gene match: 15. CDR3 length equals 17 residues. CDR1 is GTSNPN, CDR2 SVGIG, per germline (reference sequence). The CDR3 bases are TGTGCCTGGAGTGTACGCGTTGATAGCGGGAGGACGTCTGAGCAGTACTTC. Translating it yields CAWSVRVDSGRTSEQYF.

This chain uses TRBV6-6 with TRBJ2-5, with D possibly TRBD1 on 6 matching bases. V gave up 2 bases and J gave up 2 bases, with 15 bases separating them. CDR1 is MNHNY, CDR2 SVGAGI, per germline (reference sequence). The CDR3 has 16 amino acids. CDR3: CASSYPTGFGQETQYF. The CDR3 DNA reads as TGTGCCAGCAGTTACCCCACAGGGTTCGGGCAAGAGACCCAGTACTTC.

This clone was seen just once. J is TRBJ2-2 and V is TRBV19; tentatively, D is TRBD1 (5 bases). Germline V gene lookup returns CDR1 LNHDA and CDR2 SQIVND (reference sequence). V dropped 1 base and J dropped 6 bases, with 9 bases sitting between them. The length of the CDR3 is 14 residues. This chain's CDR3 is CASSIGGAAGELFF. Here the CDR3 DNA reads TGTGCCAGTAGTATAGGTGGGGCGGCCGGGGAGCTGTTTTTT.

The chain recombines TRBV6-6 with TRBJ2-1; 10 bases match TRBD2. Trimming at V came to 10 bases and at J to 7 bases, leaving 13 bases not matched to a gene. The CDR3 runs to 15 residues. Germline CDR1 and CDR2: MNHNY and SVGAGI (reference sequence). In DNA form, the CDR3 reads TGTGCCACCCTCGACACTAGCGGGATTAGTAATGAGCAGTTCTTC. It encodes CATLDTSGISNEQFF.

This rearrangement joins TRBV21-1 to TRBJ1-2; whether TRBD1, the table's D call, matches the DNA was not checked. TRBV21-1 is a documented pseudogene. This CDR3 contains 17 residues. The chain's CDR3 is CASSSRDRGSVVYGYTF. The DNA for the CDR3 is TGTGCCAGCAGCAGCCGGGACAGGGGTAGTGTTGTCTATGGCTACACCTTC.

CDR3 nucleotides: TGTGCCAGCAGCCAAGATTTGACGGGAGGGTATCTGAAGACCCAGTACTTC. Its protein is CASSQDLTGGYLKTQYF. The rearrangement joins TRBV4-2 to TRBJ2-5; 8 bases match TRBD2. Germline loops: CDR1 LGHNA, CDR2 YNFKEQ. The CDR3 spans 17 residues. With V trimmed by 0 bases and J by 6 bases, 12 bases remained unmatched.

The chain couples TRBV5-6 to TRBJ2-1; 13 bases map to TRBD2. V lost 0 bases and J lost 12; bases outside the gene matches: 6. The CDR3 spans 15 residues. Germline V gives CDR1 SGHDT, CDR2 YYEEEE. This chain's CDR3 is CASSLGTSGRGGQFF. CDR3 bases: TGTGCCAGCAGCTTGGGGACTAGCGGGAGAGGAGGGCAGTTCTTC.

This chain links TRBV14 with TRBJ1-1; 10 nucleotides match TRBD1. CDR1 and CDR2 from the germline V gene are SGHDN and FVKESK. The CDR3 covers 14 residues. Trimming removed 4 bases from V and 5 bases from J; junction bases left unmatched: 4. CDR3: CASSPLGQGTEAFF. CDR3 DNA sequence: TGTGCCAGCAGCCCGCTGGGACAGGGGACTGAAGCTTTCTTT. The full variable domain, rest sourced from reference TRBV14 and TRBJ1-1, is EAGVTQFPSHSVIEKGQTVTLRCDPISGHDNLYWYRRVMGKEIKFLLHFVKESKQDESGMPNNRFLAERTGGTYSTLKVQPAELEDSGVYFCASSPLGQGTEAFFGQGTRLTVV.

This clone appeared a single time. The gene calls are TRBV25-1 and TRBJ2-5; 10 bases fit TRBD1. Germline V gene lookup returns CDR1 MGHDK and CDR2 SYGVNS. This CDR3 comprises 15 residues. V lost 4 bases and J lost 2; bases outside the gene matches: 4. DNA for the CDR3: TGTGCCAGCAGTGGGGACAGGGGACTTCAAGAGACCCAGTACTTC. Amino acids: CASSGDRGLQETQYF.

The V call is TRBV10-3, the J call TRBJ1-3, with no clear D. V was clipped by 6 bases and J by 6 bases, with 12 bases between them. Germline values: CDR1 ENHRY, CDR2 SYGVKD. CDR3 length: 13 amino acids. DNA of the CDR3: TGTGCCATCAGCCGACTGTTCCTAAACACCATATATTTT. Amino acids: CAISRLFLNTIYF.

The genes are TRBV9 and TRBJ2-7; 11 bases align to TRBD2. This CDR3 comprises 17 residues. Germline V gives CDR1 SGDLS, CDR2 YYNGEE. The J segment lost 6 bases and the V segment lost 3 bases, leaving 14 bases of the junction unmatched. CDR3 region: CASSALAGGSLRSEQYF. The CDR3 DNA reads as TGTGCCAGCAGCGCTCTAGCGGGAGGTTCCCTACGTAGCGAGCAGTACTTC.

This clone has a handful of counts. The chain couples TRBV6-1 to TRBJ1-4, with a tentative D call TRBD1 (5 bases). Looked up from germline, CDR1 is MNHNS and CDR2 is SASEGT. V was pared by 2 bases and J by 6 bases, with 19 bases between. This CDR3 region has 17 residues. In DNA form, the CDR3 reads TGTGCCAGCAGTGAAAGCTTCCGGCGCAGGGCTGATGAAAAACTGTTTTTT. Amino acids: CASSESFRRRADEKLFF.

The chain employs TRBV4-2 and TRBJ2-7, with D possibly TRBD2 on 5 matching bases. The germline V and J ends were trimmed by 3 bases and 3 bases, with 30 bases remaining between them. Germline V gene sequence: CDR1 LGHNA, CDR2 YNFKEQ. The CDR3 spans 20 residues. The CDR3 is CASSHVVGPGSTYHIYEQYF. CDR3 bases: TGTGCCAGCAGCCATGTAGTTGGGCCGGGGTCCACTTACCACATCTACGAGCAGTACTTC.

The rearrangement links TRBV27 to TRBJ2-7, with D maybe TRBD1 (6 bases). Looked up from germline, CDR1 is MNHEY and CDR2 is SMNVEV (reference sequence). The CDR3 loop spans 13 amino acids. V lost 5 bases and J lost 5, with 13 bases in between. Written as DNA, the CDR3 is TGTGCCAGCAGTGTCGACAGGCAGAACGAGCAGTACTTC. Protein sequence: CASSVDRQNEQYF.

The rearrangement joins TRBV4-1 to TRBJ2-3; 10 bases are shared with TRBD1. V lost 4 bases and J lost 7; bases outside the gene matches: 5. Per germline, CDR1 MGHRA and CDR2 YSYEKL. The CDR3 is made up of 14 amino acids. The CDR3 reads CASSLGTGEYTQYF. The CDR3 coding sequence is TGCGCCAGCAGCCTCGGGACAGGGGAATATACGCAGTATTTT.

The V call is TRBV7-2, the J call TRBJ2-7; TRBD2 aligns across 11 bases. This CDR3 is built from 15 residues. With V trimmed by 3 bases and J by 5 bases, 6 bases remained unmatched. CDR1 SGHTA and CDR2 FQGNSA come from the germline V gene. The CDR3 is CASSFSGRAMDEQYF. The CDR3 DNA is TGTGCCAGCAGCTTTAGCGGGAGGGCCATGGACGAGCAGTACTTC.